The 19 T cell receptor beta chains given below trace back to one sample, sequenced in a study of T cells in Graves' hyperthyroidism and ophthalmopathy. Researchers took RNA transcripts and amplified the TCR beta CDR3 regions from them. HTBI primers were the set used in a first-round RT-PCR of the TCR CDR3. Each CDR3 protein is one row after TCRdb ran MiXCR on the multiplex PCR reads. The sample has a few hundred thousand distinct CDR3 sequences; approximately 15% are singletons. The sequencing sample was made of blood. All receptors come from a young woman with Graves' hyperthyroidism.

This clonotype was seen many times. This chain connects TRBV7-2 to TRBJ1-5, with D maybe TRBD1 (6 bases). Germline assignment: CDR1 SGHTA and CDR2 FQGNSA. V gave up 0 bases and J gave up 1 base, with 7 bases separating them. The CDR3 extends over 15 amino acids. The CDR3 loop reads CASSLAGHSNQPQHF. In DNA, the CDR3 is TGTGCCAGCAGCTTAGCGGGACACAGCAATCAGCCCCAGCATTTT.

V usage is TRBV6-2 or TRBV6-3 and J usage is TRBJ2-2; possibly TRBD1 or TRBD2 for D (5 bases each). Between the trimmed V and J ends, which lost 2 bases and 4 bases, there was a span of 11 bases. The CDR3 runs 15 residues. Germline values: CDR1 MNHEY, CDR2 SVGEGT. This chain's CDR3 is CASSYGGTSTGELFF. The CDR3 coding sequence is TGTGCCAGCAGTTACGGGGGTACGAGCACCGGGGAGCTGTTTTTT.

This clonotype was seen at least ten times. The chain uses TRBV2 and TRBJ1-3; D is perhaps TRBD1 (5 bases). The CDR3 covers 13 residues. Trimming shortened V by 6 bases and J by 3 bases, and 9 bases separated the two germline ends. Germline V gene data show CDR1 as SNHLY and CDR2 as FYNNEI. CDR3 amino acids: CASRRDSGNTIYF. The CDR3 DNA reads as TGTGCCAGCAGGAGAGACAGTGGAAACACCATATATTTT.

Many counts were recorded for this clonotype. The chain uses TRBV20-1 and TRBJ2-3; 7 bases match TRBD2. Germline V lookup: CDR1 DFQATT, CDR2 SNEGSKA (reference sequence). Germline trimming cut 0 bases from V and 1 base from J; bases unmatched to any gene: 4. CDR3 length: 15 residues. The CDR3 here is CSAREASGGTDTQYF. The DNA of the CDR3 is TGCAGTGCTAGAGAGGCTAGCGGAGGCACAGATACGCAGTATTTT.

The table lists this clonotype with a few counts. The CDR3, as DNA: TGTGCCAGCAGCTTCTCGGGACAGGGAGAAGGCTACACCTTC. Protein sequence: CASSFSGQGEGYTF. The V and J genes are TRBV7-9 and TRBJ1-2; the match to TRBD1 covers 9 bases. Germline CDR1 SEHNR, CDR2 FQNEAQ (reference sequence). The CDR3 totals 14 residues. After removal of 3 bases from V and 8 bases from J, the junction contained 7 bases not matched to a gene.

The chain uses TRBV20-1 and TRBJ2-7; D gene ambiguous. The length of the CDR3 is 13 residues. V dropped 0 bases and J dropped 0 bases, with 6 bases sitting between them. Germline-derived CDR1 and CDR2 are DFQATT and SNEGSKA (reference sequence). CDR3: CSARDHSSYEQYF. CDR3 nucleotide sequence: TGCAGTGCTAGAGATCATAGCTCCTACGAGCAGTACTTC.

This clonotype has at least ten counts. The V gene is TRBV27, the J gene TRBJ2-7; D not resolved. The CDR3 totals 13 residues. V lost 2 bases to trimming and J lost 7 bases, with 12 bases between them. Germline CDR1 and CDR2: MNHEY and SMNVEV (reference sequence). CDR3 DNA: TGTGCCAGCAGTTTAGGCCACTTGGGGGAGCAGTACTTC. Translating gives CASSLGHLGEQYF.

This clonotype was found a few times. The chain uses TRBV6-1 and TRBJ1-5; D unresolved. CDR1 and CDR2 from the germline V gene are MNHNS and SASEGT. Trimming shortened V by 7 bases and J by 0 bases, and 13 bases separated the two germline ends. The CDR3 loop spans 15 amino acids. The CDR3 loop reads CASTPRGNSNQPQHF. In DNA form, the CDR3 reads TGTGCCAGCACCCCTCGAGGGAATAGCAATCAGCCCCAGCATTTT.

Ten or more counts support this clonotype. The chain links TRBV20-1 to TRBJ2-1, with no clear D. The V gene lost 5 bases and the J gene lost 9 bases, with 17 bases spanning the gap. Germline V lookup: CDR1 DFQATT, CDR2 SNEGSKA (reference sequence). The CDR3 totals 13 residues. The CDR3 DNA sequence: TGCAGTGCTGAGGAGTGGGGATCGGGTGAGCAGTTCTTC. Translation: CSAEEWGSGEQFF.

The chain uses TRBV20-1 and TRBJ2-7; 7 bases line up with TRBD2. CDR3 length: 13 residues. Germline CDR1 DFQATT, CDR2 SNEGSKA (reference sequence). In nucleotides, the CDR3 is TGCAGCTACCGGGACGGAGGACTAGGCAAGCAGTACTTC. As protein: CSYRDGGLGKQYF.

In this sample, this clonotype turned up a few times. The genes are TRBV29-1 and TRBJ1-2, with D tentatively TRBD1 (5 bases). V was clipped by 6 bases and J by 8 bases, with 10 bases between them. The CDR3 consists of 10 residues. Germline CDR1 reads SQVTM; CDR2 reads ANQGSEA. This chain's CDR3 is CSVRGDGYTF. DNA for the CDR3: TGCAGCGTCCGAGGGGACGGCTACACCTTC.

At least ten counts were recorded for this clonotype. The V gene is TRBV20-1, the J gene TRBJ2-7; the match to TRBD2 covers 8 bases. J lost 1 base, V lost 1 base, and 6 bases had no gene match. This CDR3 is built from 15 residues. Germline V CDR1 and CDR2: DFQATT, SNEGSKA (reference sequence). The CDR3 here is CSARGSGGGSYEQYF. The CDR3 region has the DNA TGCAGTGCTAGAGGGAGCGGCGGGGGGTCCTACGAGCAGTACTTC.

Worth noting for this clonotype: A much larger clonotype is one base distant, so this may be a read error. This chain connects TRBV30 to TRBJ1-2, with D uncertain. Germline CDR1 and CDR2: GTSNPN and SVGIG (reference sequence). The CDR3 runs 13 residues. CDR3 sequence reads: CAWGVAEAGRYTF. The CDR3 nucleotides are TGTGCCTGGGGTGTAGCCGAAGCCGGGCGCTACACCTTC.

This clonotype was seen repeatedly, ten times or more. The chain uses TRBV5-1 and TRBJ2-7; D tentatively reads TRBD1 or TRBD2 (6 bases each). In germline, CDR1 is SGHRS, CDR2 YFSETQ. There are 16 residues in the CDR3. The V gene lost 0 bases and the J gene lost 1 base, with 14 bases spanning the gap. CDR3 nucleotide sequence: TGCGCCAGCAGCTTGGGGGGGGACACCAGATCCTACGAGCAGTACTTC. As protein: CASSLGGDTRSYEQYF.

The chain carries TRBV24-1 and TRBJ2-3; no firm D call. The V and J ends lost 1 base and 2 bases respectively, with 6 bases between them. The CDR3 consists of 14 residues. Germline V gene lookup returns CDR1 KGHDR and CDR2 SFDVKD. CDR3 amino acids: CATSDFYPTDTQYF. CDR3 coding DNA: TGTGCCACCAGTGATTTTTACCCCACAGATACGCAGTATTTT.

The sample holds many counts of this clonotype. CDR3 in DNA: TGTGCCAGCAGCCCCTTGACAGGGGCTCCCCCAACCTACGAGCAGTACTTC. Translating it yields CASSPLTGAPPTYEQYF. This chain connects TRBV28 to TRBJ2-7, with TRBD1 matching 8 bases. The CDR3 is 17 amino acids. After removal of 6 bases from V and 2 bases from J, the junction contained 15 bases not matched to a gene. Germline CDR1 reads MDHEN; CDR2 reads SYDVKM.

In its sample, this clonotype was seen a few times. The chain couples TRBV12-5 to TRBJ2-2; D gene ambiguous. Trimming stripped 2 bases from V and 6 bases from J, with 7 bases between. This CDR3 has 13 amino acids. Germline V gives CDR1 LGHNT, CDR2 FRNRAP. The chain's CDR3 is CASGLQYPGELFF. Here the CDR3 DNA reads TGTGCTAGTGGTTTGCAGTACCCCGGGGAGCTGTTTTTT.

In this sample, this clonotype turned up a few times. The rearrangement joins TRBV29-1 to TRBJ2-1, with 8 bases matching TRBD2. Germline V gene sequence: CDR1 SQVTM, CDR2 ANQGSEA. The V and J ends lost 6 bases and 4 bases, in that order; junction bases with no gene match: 14. This CDR3 spans 16 amino acids. The CDR3 coding sequence is TGCAGCGTCTGTCCGAGAGGGCGGGAGGCTTACAATGAGCAGTTCTTC. This encodes CSVCPRGREAYNEQFF.

This clonotype was observed at least ten times. This chain uses TRBV2 with TRBJ1-5; the match to TRBD1 covers 7 bases. Germline CDR1 reads SNHLY; CDR2 reads FYNNEI. The J segment lost 5 bases and the V segment lost 0 bases, leaving 4 bases of the junction unmatched. The CDR3 loop spans 15 amino acids. This CDR3 is CASSEARQGHQPQHF. DNA for the CDR3: TGTGCCAGCAGTGAAGCCCGACAGGGACATCAGCCCCAGCATTTT.